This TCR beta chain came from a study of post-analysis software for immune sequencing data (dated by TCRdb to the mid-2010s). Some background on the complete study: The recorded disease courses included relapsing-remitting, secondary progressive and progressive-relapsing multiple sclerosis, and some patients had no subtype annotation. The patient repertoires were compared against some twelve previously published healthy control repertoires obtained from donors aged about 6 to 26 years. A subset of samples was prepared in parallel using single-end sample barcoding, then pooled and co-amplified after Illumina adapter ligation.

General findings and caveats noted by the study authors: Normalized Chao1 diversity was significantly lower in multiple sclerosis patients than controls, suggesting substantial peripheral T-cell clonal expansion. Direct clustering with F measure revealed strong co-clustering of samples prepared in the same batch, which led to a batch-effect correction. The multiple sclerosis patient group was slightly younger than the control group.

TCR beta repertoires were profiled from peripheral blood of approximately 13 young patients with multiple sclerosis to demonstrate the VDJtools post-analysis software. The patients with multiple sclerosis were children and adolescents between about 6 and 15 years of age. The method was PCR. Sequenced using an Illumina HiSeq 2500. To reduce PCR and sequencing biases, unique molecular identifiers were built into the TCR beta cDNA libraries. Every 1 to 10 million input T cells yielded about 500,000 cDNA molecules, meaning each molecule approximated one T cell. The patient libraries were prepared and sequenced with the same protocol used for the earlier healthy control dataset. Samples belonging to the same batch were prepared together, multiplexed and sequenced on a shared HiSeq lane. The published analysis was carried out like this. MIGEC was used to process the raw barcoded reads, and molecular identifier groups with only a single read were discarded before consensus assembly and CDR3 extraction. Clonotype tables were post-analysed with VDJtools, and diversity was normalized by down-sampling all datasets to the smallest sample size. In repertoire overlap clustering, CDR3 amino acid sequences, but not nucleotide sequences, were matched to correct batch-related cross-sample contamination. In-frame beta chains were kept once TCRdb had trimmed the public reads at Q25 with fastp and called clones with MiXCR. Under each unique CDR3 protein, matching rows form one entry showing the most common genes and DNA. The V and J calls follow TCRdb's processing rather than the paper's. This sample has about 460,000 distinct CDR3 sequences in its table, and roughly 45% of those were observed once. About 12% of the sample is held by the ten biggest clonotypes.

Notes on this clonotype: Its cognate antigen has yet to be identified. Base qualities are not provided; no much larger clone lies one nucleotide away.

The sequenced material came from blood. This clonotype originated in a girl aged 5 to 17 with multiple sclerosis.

Here the CDR3 is given as CASSLVGGEDEQYF. In nucleotides, the sequence is TGTGCCAGCAGCTTAGTTGGCGGGGAAGACGAGCAGTACTTC. The sequence links TRBV7-9 to TRBJ2-7; TRBD2 could be the D gene, as 6 bases match. V is shortened by 1 base, J by 5 bases, and the region joining them spans 12 bases. The CDR3 sequence holds 14 residues, the cysteine and phenylalanine included. The entry retains the CDR3 DNA only, 42 bases that are in frame from base 1. The CDR1 and CDR2 encoded by the germline V gene (reference sequence) are SEHNR and FQNEAQ.